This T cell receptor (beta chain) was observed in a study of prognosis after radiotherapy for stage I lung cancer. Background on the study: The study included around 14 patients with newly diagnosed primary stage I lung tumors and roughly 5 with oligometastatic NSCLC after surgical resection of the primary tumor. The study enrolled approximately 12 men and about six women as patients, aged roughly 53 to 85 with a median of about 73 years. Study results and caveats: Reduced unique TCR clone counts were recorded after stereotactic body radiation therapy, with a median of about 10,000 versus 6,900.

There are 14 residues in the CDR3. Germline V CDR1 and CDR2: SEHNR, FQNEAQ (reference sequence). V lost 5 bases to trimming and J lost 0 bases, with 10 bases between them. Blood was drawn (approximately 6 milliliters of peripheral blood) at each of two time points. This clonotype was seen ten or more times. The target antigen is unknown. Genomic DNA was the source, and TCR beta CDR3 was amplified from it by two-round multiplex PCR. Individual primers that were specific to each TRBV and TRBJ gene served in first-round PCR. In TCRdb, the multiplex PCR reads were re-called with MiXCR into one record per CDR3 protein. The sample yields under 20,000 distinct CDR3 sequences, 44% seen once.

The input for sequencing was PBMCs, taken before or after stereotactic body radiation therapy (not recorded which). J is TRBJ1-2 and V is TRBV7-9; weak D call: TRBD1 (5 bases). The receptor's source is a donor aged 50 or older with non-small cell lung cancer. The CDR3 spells CASSATVANYGYTF. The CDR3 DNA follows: TGTGCCAGCAGCGCGACAGTAGCTAACTATGGCTACACCTTC.